The 30 T cell receptor beta chains below all came from one sample that was sequenced in a study of cytomegalovirus exposure and HLA in healthy donors. The primer mix had 60 Vbeta and 13 Jbeta primers. The data were produced by immunoSEQ multiplex PCR, yet TCRdb's version contains in-frame clones alone and is incomplete. This sample carries some 120,000 clones, about 80% of them seen once, and the ten largest clones take roughly 5%. The source material was PBMCs. These receptor sequences come from a young man in good health and CMV-seronegative.

The chain recombines TRBV6-1 with TRBJ1-5; D not certain. Germline V gene data show CDR1 as MNHNS and CDR2 as SASEGT. The CDR3 loop spans 15 amino acids. V gave up 8 bases and J gave up 4 bases, with 18 bases separating them. For the CDR3, the DNA is TGTGCCAGCTCTGCCATGACATCTCCAAATCAGCCCCAGCATTTT. This codes for CASSAMTSPNQPQHF.

V usage is TRBV19 and J usage is TRBJ2-3, with D possibly TRBD2 on 6 matching bases. Per the germline V gene, CDR1 is LNHDA and CDR2 is SQIVND (reference sequence). The CDR3 consists of 13 residues. Trimming pared 5 bases from V and 5 bases from J, leaving 11 bases between. The CDR3 region is CASSGRLVDTQYF. CDR3 sequence (DNA): TGTGCCAGTAGTGGACGACTAGTAGATACGCAGTATTTT.

This chain links TRBV7-2 with TRBJ2-3; TRBD1 might be the D (6 bases). This CDR3 comprises 14 residues. V was pared by 1 base and J by 1 base, with 6 bases between. From germline, CDR1 is SGHTA and CDR2 FQGNSA. CDR3: CASSLDRGTDTQYF. CDR3 DNA sequence: TGTGCCAGCAGCTTAGACAGGGGCACAGATACGCAGTATTTT.

V and J are TRBV11-2 and TRBJ2-7, with TRBD1 matching over 10 bases. After removal of 8 bases from V and 3 bases from J, the junction contained 7 bases not matched to a gene. This CDR3 is 14 amino acids long. The germline gives CDR1 SGHAT, CDR2 FQNNGV. The CDR3 region has the DNA TGTGCCAGCGGGTCCCGGGACAGGGGCTACGAGCAGTACTTC. It yields the protein CASGSRDRGYEQYF.

A single count supports this clone. The chain recombines TRBV5-6 with TRBJ1-2; 7 nucleotides align to TRBD1. V lost 4 bases and J lost 4; bases outside the gene matches: 7. CDR1 is SGHDT and CDR2 is YYEEEE in the germline V gene. There are 14 residues in the CDR3. CDR3 sequence reads: CASSKNRGSYGYTF. In nucleotides, the CDR3 is TGTGCCAGCAGCAAGAACAGGGGCAGCTATGGCTACACCTTC.

V gene TRBV28 combines with J gene TRBJ1-2; 8 bases match TRBD1. The CDR3 sequence is 14 residues long. Losses at the gene ends were 5 bases for V and 5 bases for J; bases not matched to a gene: 7. In germline, CDR1 is MDHEN, CDR2 SYDVKM. The CDR3 spells CASSIRQGTYGYTF. The CDR3 DNA reads as TGTGCCAGCAGTATACGACAGGGGACTTATGGCTACACCTTC.

In the case of this clone: The junction shows a germline mismatch at one end, possibly a read error. This chain links TRBV6-5 with TRBJ1-3; 9 nucleotides match TRBD1. The CDR3 runs 14 residues. Per germline, CDR1 MNHEY and CDR2 SVGAGI. CDR3 in amino acids: CAGRPGQGRNTIYF. CDR3 DNA: TGTGCCGGCAGGCCGGGACAGGGAAGAAACACCATATATTTT.

The chain is built from TRBV19 and TRBJ1-5; D might be TRBD1 (5 bases). The CDR3 runs to 17 residues. V was cut by 5 bases and J by 0 bases, with 17 bases left in between. In germline, CDR1 is LNHDA, CDR2 SQIVND (reference sequence). CDR3 protein: CASSVNFRDYSNQPQHF. In DNA, the CDR3 is TGTGCCAGTAGTGTTAACTTCAGGGACTATAGCAATCAGCCCCAGCATTTT.

CDR3 sequence reads: CASSSRGWDRGKPNTEAFF. CDR3 bases: TGTGCCAGCAGCTCCCGTGGGTGGGACAGGGGAAAACCAAACACTGAAGCTTTCTTT. The chain has TRBV5-6 and TRBJ1-1, with TRBD1 matching 10 bases. J was trimmed by 2 bases and V by 3 bases; bases with no gene match: 16. The CDR3 contains 19 residues. Per the germline V gene, CDR1 is SGHDT and CDR2 is YYEEEE. Using reference TRBV5-6 and TRBJ1-1 for the parts outside the CDR3, the full variable domain is DAGVTQSPTHLIKTRGQQVTLRCSPKSGHDTVSWYQQALGQGPQFIFQYYEEEERQRGNFPDRFSGHQFPNYSSELNVNALLLGDSALYLCASSSRGWDRGKPNTEAFFGQGTRLTVV.

CDR3 residues: CAASHRGLSYEQYF. CDR3 coding DNA: TGTGCCGCCTCGCACAGGGGCCTCTCCTACGAGCAGTACTTC. The chain employs TRBV6-1 and TRBJ2-7, with TRBD1 matching over 7 bases. CDR3 length: 14 residues. Germline CDR1 reads MNHNS; CDR2 reads SASEGT. J was trimmed by 0 bases and V by 11 bases; bases with no gene match: 10.

As for this clone: The sample has other DNA sequences that encode this CDR3 too. The J gene is TRBJ1-2, the V gene TRBV5-1; TRBD1 agrees at 9 bases. The CDR3 extends over 13 amino acids. J gave up 5 bases and V 2 bases, and 1 base lay outside the gene matches. Germline assignment: CDR1 SGHRS and CDR2 YFSETQ. The CDR3 reads CASSLGTGYGYTF. The CDR3 DNA reads TGCGCCAGCAGCTTAGGGACAGGGTATGGCTACACCTTC.

This clone was observed a handful of times. The chain has TRBV6-6 and TRBJ1-1; the D is unclear. CDR1 MNHNY and CDR2 SVGAGI come from the germline V gene (reference sequence). The CDR3 totals 13 residues. V gave up 2 bases and J gave up 1 base, with 5 bases separating them. CDR3 amino acids: CASSYPQNTEAFF. CDR3 sequence (DNA): TGTGCCAGCAGTTACCCCCAGAACACTGAAGCTTTCTTT.

The chain couples TRBV6-5 to TRBJ2-2; TRBD2 matches at 10 bases. This CDR3 has 15 amino acids. The germline V gene encodes CDR1 MNHEY and CDR2 SVGAGI. V shed 5 bases and J 5 bases; nucleotides not matched to a gene: 5. Written as DNA, the CDR3 is TGTGCCAGCAGTCTCTTTAGCGGGGGGACCGGGGAGCTGTTTTTT. Translation: CASSLFSGGTGELFF.

This chain uses TRBV5-1 with TRBJ2-5, with 13 bases fitting TRBD2. The germline gives CDR1 SGHRS, CDR2 YFSETQ. The length of the CDR3 is 16 residues. V lost 4 bases to trimming and J lost 5 bases; unmatched junction nucleotides: 8. In DNA, the CDR3 is TGCGCCAGCAGCAAAACTAGCGGGGGGGCCGTTGAGACCCAGTACTTC. Amino acid sequence: CASSKTSGGAVETQYF.

The rearrangement uses TRBV15 and TRBJ2-1; D may be TRBD1 (7 bases). This CDR3 is 14 amino acids long. The germline V gene encodes CDR1 LNHNV and CDR2 YYDKDF (reference sequence). Trimming pared 0 bases from V and 15 bases from J, leaving 18 bases between. In DNA form, the CDR3 reads TGTGCCACCAGCAGAGATCTGTACCAGGGGGGTCGGTTCTTC. This translates into CATSRDLYQGGRFF.

The CDR3 is CASRHPDPWGRGQAPLHF. The CDR3 DNA reads as TGTGCAAGTCGCCACCCTGACCCTTGGGGCAGGGGGCAGGCACCCCTCCACTTT. The J gene is TRBJ1-6, the V gene TRBV12-2; the table assigns TRBD1, which was not confirmed against the DNA. TRBV12-2 is marked as a pseudogene. The CDR3 contains 18 residues.

The CDR3: CASSHGTGERRSMANVLTF. DNA of the CDR3: TGTGCCAGCAGCCACGGGACAGGGGAGCGAAGGAGTATGGCCAACGTCCTGACTTTC. The chain carries TRBV4-2 and TRBJ2-6; the match to TRBD1 covers 10 bases. CDR1 and CDR2 from the germline V gene are LGHNA and YNFKEQ. The trim removed 3 bases at V and 6 bases at J, leaving 14 bases unmatched. The CDR3 is 19 residues long.

This rearrangement joins TRBV7-9 to TRBJ2-7; D ambiguous. The CDR3 runs 13 residues. Germline CDR1 is SEHNR and CDR2 is FQNEAQ (reference sequence). V dropped 5 bases and J dropped 4 bases, with 12 bases sitting between them. Here the CDR3 DNA reads TGTGCCAGCAGCCCCTCAGGTCGTTACGAGCAGTACTTC. Its protein is CASSPSGRYEQYF.

The chain has TRBV7-2 and TRBJ1-4, with TRBD1 matching over 7 bases. V lost 5 bases to trimming and J lost 4 bases; unmatched junction nucleotides: 7. CDR3 length equals 15 residues. In germline, CDR1 is SGHTA, CDR2 FQGNSA. The DNA for the CDR3 is TGTGCCAGCAGCCTCCGGACAGGTCGTAATGAAAAACTGTTTTTT. This encodes CASSLRTGRNEKLFF.

CDR3 protein: CASSGSGRSTQETQYF. The CDR3 region has the DNA TGCGCCAGCAGCGGGAGCGGGAGGTCAACCCAGGAGACCCAGTACTTC. The chain employs TRBV5-1 and TRBJ2-5; 9 bases fit TRBD2. Unmatched junction bases numbered 12, after V lost 4 bases and J lost 5 bases. The germline gives CDR1 SGHRS, CDR2 YFSETQ. The CDR3 is 16 residues long.

This chain joins TRBV28 and TRBJ1-2; 7 bases agree with TRBD1. Germline loops: CDR1 MDHEN, CDR2 SYDVKM. The CDR3 has 14 residues. V shed 10 bases and J 4 bases; nucleotides not matched to a gene: 12. Here the CDR3 reads CATLPGQQTYGYTF. In DNA, the CDR3 is TGTGCCACCCTACCGGGACAGCAAACCTATGGCTACACCTTC.

The chain has TRBV4-2 and TRBJ1-3; TRBD1 aligns across 7 bases. After removal of 2 bases from V and 0 bases from J, the junction contained 13 bases not matched to a gene. Germline CDR1 and CDR2: LGHNA and YNFKEQ. CDR3 length: 19 residues. The CDR3 is CASSQQQVGQLYSGNTIYF. The CDR3 DNA follows: TGTGCCAGCAGCCAACAACAGGTGGGACAGCTTTACTCTGGAAACACCATATATTTT.

With regard to this clone: Without the conserved terminal phenylalanine or tryptophan, this CDR3 likely stems from a read error. The DNA is omitted, as the CDR3 cannot be located on it reliably, and the CDR3 follows TCRdb's listing. The chain carries TRBV3-2 and TRBJ1-1. TRBV3-2 is recorded as a pseudogene. The CDR3 length equals 8 residues, ends included. The CDR3 loop is CASSQAVD.

V is TRBV19 and J is TRBJ1-2; D is undetermined. The CDR3 consists of 16 residues. Trimming removed 7 bases at V and 4 bases at J, with 22 bases between. Germline V gene lookup returns CDR1 LNHDA and CDR2 SQIVND (reference sequence). The chain's CDR3 is CASKSSRSSLSYGYTF. The CDR3 DNA reads TGTGCCAGTAAGTCCAGCCGCTCTAGCCTTTCCTATGGCTACACCTTC.

This clone came up once. The CDR3 nucleotides are TGTGCCAGCAGCCAAGACAGGCTAGCGGGAGTCGGGGATACGCAGTATTTT. It is translated as CASSQDRLAGVGDTQYF. This sequence joins TRBV4-2 and TRBJ2-3; 10 positions match TRBD2. Trimming cost V 0 bases and J 6 bases; bases outside gene matches: 9. The CDR3 is made up of 17 amino acids. CDR1 is LGHNA and CDR2 is YNFKEQ in the germline V gene.

This clone was counted only a few times. This sample also contains other DNA sequences that code for the same CDR3. The rearrangement joins TRBV7-9 to TRBJ1-1, with a possible D match to TRBD1 (6 bases). From germline, CDR1 is SEHNR and CDR2 FQNEAQ (reference sequence). This CDR3 has 14 residues. V lost 4 bases, J lost 2 bases, and 11 bases lay in between. The CDR3 is CASSSWTANTEAFF. The CDR3 coding sequence is TGTGCCAGCAGCTCGTGGACAGCAAACACTGAAGCTTTCTTT.

The chain employs TRBV6-4 and TRBJ2-5, with TRBD1 matching 8 bases. In germline, CDR1 is MRHNA, CDR2 SNTAGT. The CDR3 is made up of 15 amino acids. With V trimmed by 5 bases and J by 5 bases, 10 bases remained unmatched. The CDR3 bases are TGTGCCAGCAGTTTCGCAGGGGGCAGGCGGGAGACCCAGTACTTC. Translating it yields CASSFAGGRRETQYF.

This chain connects TRBV4-2 to TRBJ2-7; 8 bases are a match to TRBD1. V trimming: 4 bases; J trimming: 4 bases; junction bases outside the gene matches: 3. The CDR3 totals 13 residues. From germline, CDR1 is LGHNA and CDR2 YNFKEQ. The CDR3 here is CASSLDRGYEQYF. In DNA, the CDR3 is TGTGCCAGCAGCCTTGACAGGGGTTACGAGCAGTACTTC.

The chain recombines TRBV28 with TRBJ2-7; 11 positions match TRBD1. V dropped 6 bases and J dropped 3; count of bases not matched to a gene: 10. Germline CDR1 is MDHEN and CDR2 is SYDVKM. The CDR3 runs 16 residues. CDR3: CASSLSWTGGGYEQYF. The CDR3 nucleotides are TGTGCCAGCAGCCTATCATGGACAGGGGGCGGCTACGAGCAGTACTTC.

The sample holds one count of this clone. J is TRBJ1-5 and V is TRBV7-3; no clear D gene. The length of the CDR3 is 14 residues. Germline assignment: CDR1 SGHTA and CDR2 FQGTGA. V lost 2 bases, J lost 2 bases, and 7 bases lay in between. CDR3 nucleotides: TGTGCCAGCAGCTTAGGGCCCGGCAATCAGCCCCAGCATTTT. It is translated as CASSLGPGNQPQHF.